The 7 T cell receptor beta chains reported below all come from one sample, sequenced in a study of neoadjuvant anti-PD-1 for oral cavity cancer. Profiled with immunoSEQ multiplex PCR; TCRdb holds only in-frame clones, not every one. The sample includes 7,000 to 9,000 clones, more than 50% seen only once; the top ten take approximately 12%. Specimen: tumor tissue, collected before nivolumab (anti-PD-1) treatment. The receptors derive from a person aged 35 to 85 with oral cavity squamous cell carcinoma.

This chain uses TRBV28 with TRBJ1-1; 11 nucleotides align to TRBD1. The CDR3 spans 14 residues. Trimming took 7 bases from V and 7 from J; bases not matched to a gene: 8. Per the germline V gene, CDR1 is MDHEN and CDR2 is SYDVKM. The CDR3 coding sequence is TGTGCCAGCAAGCCGGACAGGGGGCATGGTGAAGCTTTCTTT. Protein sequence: CASKPDRGHGEAFF.

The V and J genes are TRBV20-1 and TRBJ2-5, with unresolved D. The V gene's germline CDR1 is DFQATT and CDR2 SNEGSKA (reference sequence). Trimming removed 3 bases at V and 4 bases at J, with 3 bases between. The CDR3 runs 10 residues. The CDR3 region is CSASTETQYF. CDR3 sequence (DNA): TGCAGTGCTAGTACAGAGACCCAGTACTTC.

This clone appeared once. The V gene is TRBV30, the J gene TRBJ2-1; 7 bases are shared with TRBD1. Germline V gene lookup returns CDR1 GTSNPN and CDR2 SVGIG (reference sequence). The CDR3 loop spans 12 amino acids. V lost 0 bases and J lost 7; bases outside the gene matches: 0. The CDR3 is CAWSVRGNEQFF. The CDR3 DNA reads TGTGCCTGGAGTGTCAGGGGGAATGAGCAGTTCTTC.

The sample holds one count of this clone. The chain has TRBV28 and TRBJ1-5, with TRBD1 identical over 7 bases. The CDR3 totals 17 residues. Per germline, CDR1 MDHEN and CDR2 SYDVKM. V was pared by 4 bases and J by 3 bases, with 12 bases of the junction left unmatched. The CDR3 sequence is CASSSRTRTGINQPQHF. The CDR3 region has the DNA TGTGCCAGCAGTTCCCGAACCAGGACAGGTATCAATCAGCCCCAGCATTTT.

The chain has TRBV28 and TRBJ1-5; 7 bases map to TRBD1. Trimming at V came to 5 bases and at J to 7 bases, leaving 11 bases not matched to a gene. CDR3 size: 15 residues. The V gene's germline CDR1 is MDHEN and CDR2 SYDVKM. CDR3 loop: CASSLPDRVEQPQHF. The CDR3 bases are TGTGCCAGCAGTCTCCCCGACAGGGTTGAGCAGCCCCAGCATTTT.

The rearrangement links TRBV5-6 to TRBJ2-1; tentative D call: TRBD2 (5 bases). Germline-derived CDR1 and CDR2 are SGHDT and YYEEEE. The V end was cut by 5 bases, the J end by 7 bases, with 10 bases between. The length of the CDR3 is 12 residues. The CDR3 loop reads CASRLTGNEQFF. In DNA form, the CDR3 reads TGTGCCAGCAGGCTTACGGGGAATGAGCAGTTCTTC.

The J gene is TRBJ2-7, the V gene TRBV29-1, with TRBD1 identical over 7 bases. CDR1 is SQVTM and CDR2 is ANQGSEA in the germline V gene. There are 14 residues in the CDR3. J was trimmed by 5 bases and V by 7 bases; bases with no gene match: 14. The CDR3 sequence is CSATVVEGADEQYF. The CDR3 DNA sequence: TGCAGCGCCACCGTCGTTGAGGGGGCCGACGAGCAGTACTTC.